Listed below are T cell receptor beta chains from one sample, sequenced in a study of blood T cell repertoires in COVID-19. The assay was immunoSEQ multiplex PCR, and TCRdb's table has in-frame clones only and misses some. Of about 310,000 clones detected, roughly 84% appear once; the ten largest clones hold 1%. The sample consisted of peripheral blood. The receptors derive from a man aged 45-60 years with active or convalescent COVID-19. Both conserved end residues are part of each CDR3. Each record gives: clone size, D gene, J gene, V gene, CDR3 protein, CDR3 DNA. The D gene is left open where the match is weak. Size values are once, few and many counts, or a class for expanded clones, and some rows have none.

clone_size: NA; d_call: TRBD2; j_call: TRBJ2-5; v_call: TRBV6-6; cdr3_aa: CASSYSPTSGQETQYF; cdr3_nt: TGTGCCAGCAGTTACTCTCCCACTAGCGGCCAAGAGACCCAGTACTTC
clone_size: NA; d_call: TRBD2; j_call: TRBJ2-3; v_call: TRBV4-1; cdr3_aa: CASSQVRSSGRTDTQYF; cdr3_nt: TGCGCCAGCAGCCAAGTAAGGAGTAGCGGGAGAACAGATACGCAGTATTTT
clone_size: NA; d_call: TRBD1; j_call: TRBJ1-6; v_call: TRBV7-2; cdr3_aa: CASSLAQGANNSPLHF; cdr3_nt: TGTGCCAGCAGCTTAGCCCAGGGGGCCAATAATTCACCCCTCCACTTT
clone_size: NA; d_call: NA; j_call: TRBJ2-3; v_call: TRBV27; cdr3_aa: CASTGHPTRRGTDTQYF; cdr3_nt: TGTGCCAGCACAGGGCACCCGACGCGTCGTGGGACAGATACGCAGTATTTT
clone_size: NA; d_call: NA; j_call: TRBJ2-3; v_call: TRBV5-1; cdr3_aa: CASSLGGPTDTQYF; cdr3_nt: TGCGCCAGCAGCCTGGGGGGCCCCACAGATACGCAGTATTTT
clone_size: NA; d_call: NA; j_call: TRBJ2-5; v_call: TRBV29-1; cdr3_aa: CSVIFGGAQETQYF; cdr3_nt: TGCAGCGTCATTTTTGGGGGGGCACAAGAGACCCAGTACTTC
clone_size: NA; d_call: NA; j_call: TRBJ2-7; v_call: TRBV6-5; cdr3_aa: CASSYAGVGGYEQYF; cdr3_nt: TGTGCCAGCAGTTACGCTGGGGTAGGGGGATACGAGCAGTACTTC
clone_size: NA; d_call: TRBD2; j_call: TRBJ2-1; v_call: TRBV11-2; cdr3_aa: CASSGGAEAYNEQFF; cdr3_nt: TGTGCCAGTTCGGGGGGGGCGGAGGCGTACAATGAGCAGTTCTTC
clone_size: NA; d_call: TRBD1; j_call: TRBJ1-5; v_call: TRBV19; cdr3_aa: CASSSGTGYGQPQHF; cdr3_nt: TGTGCCAGTAGTTCCGGGACAGGGTATGGTCAGCCCCAGCATTTT
clone_size: NA; d_call: NA; j_call: TRBJ2-6; v_call: TRBV2; cdr3_aa: CASPRGPTSGANVLTF; cdr3_nt: TGTGCCAGCCCCCGAGGCCCGACCTCTGGGGCCAACGTCCTGACTTTC
clone_size: NA; d_call: NA; j_call: TRBJ2-7; v_call: TRBV23-1; cdr3_aa: CASTPPGGGLTYEQYF; cdr3_nt: TGCGCCAGCACTCCCCCGGGGGGCGGCTTAACCTACGAGCAGTACTTC
clone_size: NA; d_call: NA; j_call: TRBJ1-5; v_call: TRBV7-8; cdr3_aa: CASSLARQIRSGNQPQHF; cdr3_nt: TGTGCCAGCAGCTTAGCCCGACAGATCAGATCTGGCAATCAGCCCCAGCATTTT
clone_size: NA; d_call: NA; j_call: TRBJ1-1; v_call: TRBV9; cdr3_aa: CASSIEIQGEAFF; cdr3_nt: TGTGCCAGCAGTATAGAAATCCAGGGTGAAGCTTTCTTT
clone_size: NA; d_call: NA; j_call: TRBJ1-6; v_call: TRBV5-5; cdr3_aa: CASSPAGSSYNSPLHF; cdr3_nt: TGTGCCAGCAGCCCAGCGGGGAGCTCCTATAATTCACCCCTCCACTTT
clone_size: once; d_call: TRBD1; j_call: TRBJ1-2; v_call: TRBV19; cdr3_aa: CASSFAGQGYGYTF; cdr3_nt: TGTGCCAGTAGTTTCGCGGGACAGGGGTATGGCTACACCTTC
clone_size: NA; d_call: NA; j_call: TRBJ1-1; v_call: TRBV20-1; cdr3_aa: CSASIDTEAFF; cdr3_nt: TGCAGTGCTAGTATCGACACTGAAGCTTTCTTT
clone_size: NA; d_call: NA; j_call: TRBJ1-2; v_call: TRBV27; cdr3_aa: CASKAIDNYGYTF; cdr3_nt: TGTGCCAGCAAAGCTATAGATAACTATGGCTACACCTTC
clone_size: NA; d_call: NA; j_call: TRBJ1-4; v_call: TRBV11-2; cdr3_aa: CASSPLDWNEKLFF; cdr3_nt: TGTGCCAGCAGCCCCCTGGACTGGAATGAAAAACTGTTTTTT
clone_size: NA; d_call: TRBD2; j_call: TRBJ2-3; v_call: TRBV28; cdr3_aa: CASTKGLAGPSTDTQYF; cdr3_nt: TGTGCCAGCACCAAGGGACTAGCGGGACCTAGCACAGATACGCAGTATTTT
clone_size: NA; d_call: TRBD2; j_call: TRBJ2-3; v_call: TRBV18; cdr3_aa: CASSPGLAGPSTDTQYF; cdr3_nt: TGTGCCAGCTCACCGGGACTAGCGGGCCCTAGCACAGATACGCAGTATTTT
clone_size: NA; d_call: TRBD1; j_call: TRBJ1-2; v_call: TRBV28; cdr3_aa: CASSFPTGNYGYTF; cdr3_nt: TGTGCCAGCAGTTTTCCGACAGGGAACTATGGCTACACCTTC
clone_size: NA; d_call: TRBD1; j_call: TRBJ1-2; v_call: TRBV3-1/TRBV3-2; cdr3_aa: CASSQGTGVGGYTF; cdr3_nt: TGTGCCAGCAGCCAAGGGACAGGGGTGGGTGGCTACACCTTC
clone_size: NA; d_call: TRBD1; j_call: TRBJ2-5; v_call: TRBV7-2; cdr3_aa: CASSLGPPTGGQETQYF; cdr3_nt: TGTGCCAGCAGCTTAGGGCCTCCGACAGGGGGACAAGAGACCCAGTACTTC
clone_size: NA; d_call: TRBD2; j_call: TRBJ2-1; v_call: TRBV19; cdr3_aa: CASSIGGRVSNEQFF; cdr3_nt: TGTGCCAGTAGTATAGGCGGGAGGGTGAGCAATGAGCAGTTCTTC
clone_size: NA; d_call: NA; j_call: TRBJ2-4; v_call: TRBV15; cdr3_aa: CATSSGGAAKNIQYF; cdr3_nt: TGTGCCACCAGCAGTGGAGGGGCAGCCAAAAACATTCAGTACTTC
clone_size: NA; d_call: TRBD2; j_call: TRBJ2-3; v_call: TRBV20-1; cdr3_aa: CSASQLAGVTDTQYF; cdr3_nt: TGCAGTGCTAGTCAACTAGCGGGAGTTACAGATACGCAGTATTTT
clone_size: NA; d_call: NA; j_call: TRBJ1-6; v_call: TRBV3-1/TRBV3-2; cdr3_aa: CASSQGTANSPLHF; cdr3_nt: TGTGCCAGCAGCCAAGGGACAGCAAATTCACCCCTCCACTTT
clone_size: NA; d_call: TRBD2; j_call: TRBJ2-7; v_call: TRBV6-1; cdr3_aa: CASSEDPWGGYEQYF; cdr3_nt: TGTGCCAGCAGTGAAGATCCCTGGGGGGGTTACGAGCAGTACTTC
clone_size: NA; d_call: NA; j_call: TRBJ1-5; v_call: TRBV18; cdr3_aa: CASSPDGGRQPQHF; cdr3_nt: TGTGCCAGCTCACCCGACGGAGGGCGTCAGCCCCAGCATTTT
clone_size: NA; d_call: TRBD1; j_call: TRBJ1-2; v_call: TRBV28; cdr3_aa: CAAQGVYGYTF; cdr3_nt: TGTGCCGCCCAGGGGGTTTATGGCTACACCTTC
clone_size: NA; d_call: TRBD1; j_call: TRBJ2-5; v_call: TRBV5-1; cdr3_aa: CASSPGQVEETQYF; cdr3_nt: TGCGCCAGCAGCCCGGGACAGGTAGAAGAGACCCAGTACTTC
clone_size: NA; d_call: NA; j_call: TRBJ1-4; v_call: TRBV7-9; cdr3_aa: CASSSRAGFSNEKLFF; cdr3_nt: TGTGCCAGCAGCTCTCGAGCGGGGTTTAGTAATGAAAAACTGTTTTTT
clone_size: once; d_call: NA; j_call: TRBJ2-7; v_call: TRBV6-2/TRBV6-3; cdr3_aa: CASSYSAQEQYF; cdr3_nt: TGTGCCAGCAGTTACTCGGCACAGGAGCAGTACTTC
clone_size: NA; d_call: NA; j_call: TRBJ1-1; v_call: TRBV29-1; cdr3_aa: CSVNKDRNTEAFF; cdr3_nt: TGCAGCGTAAATAAGGACAGGAACACTGAAGCTTTCTTT
clone_size: few; d_call: NA; j_call: TRBJ1-5; v_call: TRBV29-1; cdr3_aa: CSVELEGATRPQHF; cdr3_nt: TGCAGCGTTGAGTTGGAGGGAGCGACTCGGCCCCAGCATTTT
clone_size: NA; d_call: TRBD1; j_call: TRBJ1-2; v_call: TRBV4-3; cdr3_aa: CASSQGRQGADYGYTF; cdr3_nt: TGCGCCAGCAGCCAAGGGAGACAGGGGGCCGACTATGGCTACACCTTC
clone_size: NA; d_call: TRBD1; j_call: TRBJ1-1; v_call: TRBV7-6; cdr3_aa: CASSQIDRGNTEAFF; cdr3_nt: TGTGCCAGCAGCCAAATTGACAGGGGGAACACTGAAGCTTTCTTT
clone_size: once; d_call: NA; j_call: TRBJ2-1; v_call: TRBV7-2; cdr3_aa: CASSFYITSTSAYNEQFF; cdr3_nt: TGTGCCAGCAGCTTCTATATAACTAGTACGTCTGCCTACAATGAGCAGTTCTTC
clone_size: NA; d_call: NA; j_call: TRBJ1-1; v_call: TRBV5-1; cdr3_aa: CASSLALSRGTEAFF; cdr3_nt: TGCGCCAGCAGCTTGGCCTTAAGCAGGGGAACTGAAGCTTTCTTT
clone_size: few; d_call: NA; j_call: TRBJ1-1; v_call: TRBV19; cdr3_aa: CASSIEGPGGVDTEAFF; cdr3_nt: TGTGCCAGTAGTATAGAAGGGCCGGGGGGAGTAGACACTGAAGCTTTCTTT
clone_size: NA; d_call: NA; j_call: TRBJ1-5; v_call: TRBV18; cdr3_aa: CASSVTGTGNQPQHF; cdr3_nt: TGTGCCAGCTCGGTTACAGGGACGGGCAATCAGCCCCAGCATTTT
clone_size: NA; d_call: TRBD1; j_call: TRBJ1-2; v_call: TRBV24-1; cdr3_aa: CATSDSPGTGFAANYGYTF; cdr3_nt: TGTGCCACCAGTGACTCTCCCGGGACAGGTTTTGCGGCTAACTATGGCTACACCTTC
clone_size: NA; d_call: NA; j_call: TRBJ2-1; v_call: TRBV11-2; cdr3_aa: CASSSTPSSYNEQFF; cdr3_nt: TGTGCCAGCAGTTCAACACCTAGCTCCTACAATGAGCAGTTCTTC
clone_size: NA; d_call: TRBD1; j_call: TRBJ1-2; v_call: TRBV4-1; cdr3_aa: CASSQEGQGYGYTF; cdr3_nt: TGCGCCAGCAGCCAAGAAGGACAGGGCTATGGCTACACCTTC
clone_size: NA; d_call: NA; j_call: TRBJ1-1; v_call: TRBV5-4; cdr3_aa: CASSSNRGAENTEAFF; cdr3_nt: TGTGCCAGCAGCTCAAACCGTGGGGCAGAGAACACTGAAGCTTTCTTT
clone_size: NA; d_call: NA; j_call: TRBJ2-7; v_call: TRBV7-8; cdr3_aa: CASSLVFRDKTYEQYF; cdr3_nt: TGTGCCAGCAGCTTAGTTTTCCGGGACAAGACCTACGAGCAGTACTTC
clone_size: NA; d_call: NA; j_call: TRBJ1-3; v_call: TRBV29-1; cdr3_aa: CSVGRNSGNTIYF; cdr3_nt: TGCAGCGTCGGCAGGAACTCTGGAAACACCATATATTTT
clone_size: NA; d_call: TRBD1; j_call: TRBJ1-5; v_call: TRBV19; cdr3_aa: CASSPRTGGGQPQHF; cdr3_nt: TGTGCCAGTAGTCCGAGGACAGGGGGCGGTCAGCCCCAGCATTTT
clone_size: NA; d_call: TRBD1; j_call: TRBJ1-2; v_call: TRBV19; cdr3_aa: CASSIDSWGQAYYGYTF; cdr3_nt: TGTGCCAGTAGTATAGATTCCTGGGGACAGGCATACTATGGCTACACCTTC
clone_size: NA; d_call: NA; j_call: TRBJ2-2; v_call: TRBV2; cdr3_aa: CASSLSRQYTGELFF; cdr3_nt: TGTGCCAGCAGCCTTAGTAGACAGTACACCGGGGAGCTGTTTTTT
clone_size: NA; d_call: TRBD1; j_call: TRBJ2-1; v_call: TRBV5-1; cdr3_aa: CASSLPDSGGNEQFF; cdr3_nt: TGCGCCAGCAGCTTGCCAGACTCAGGGGGCAATGAGCAGTTCTTC
clone_size: NA; d_call: NA; j_call: TRBJ1-2; v_call: TRBV18; cdr3_aa: CASSPNSGSSSTGGYTF; cdr3_nt: TGTGCCAGCTCACCAAACTCGGGGAGCAGCTCAACGGGTGGCTACACCTTC
clone_size: NA; d_call: NA; j_call: TRBJ2-5; v_call: TRBV19; cdr3_aa: CASSMRLGGQETQYF; cdr3_nt: TGTGCCAGTAGTATGCGCCTTGGTGGCCAAGAGACCCAGTACTTC